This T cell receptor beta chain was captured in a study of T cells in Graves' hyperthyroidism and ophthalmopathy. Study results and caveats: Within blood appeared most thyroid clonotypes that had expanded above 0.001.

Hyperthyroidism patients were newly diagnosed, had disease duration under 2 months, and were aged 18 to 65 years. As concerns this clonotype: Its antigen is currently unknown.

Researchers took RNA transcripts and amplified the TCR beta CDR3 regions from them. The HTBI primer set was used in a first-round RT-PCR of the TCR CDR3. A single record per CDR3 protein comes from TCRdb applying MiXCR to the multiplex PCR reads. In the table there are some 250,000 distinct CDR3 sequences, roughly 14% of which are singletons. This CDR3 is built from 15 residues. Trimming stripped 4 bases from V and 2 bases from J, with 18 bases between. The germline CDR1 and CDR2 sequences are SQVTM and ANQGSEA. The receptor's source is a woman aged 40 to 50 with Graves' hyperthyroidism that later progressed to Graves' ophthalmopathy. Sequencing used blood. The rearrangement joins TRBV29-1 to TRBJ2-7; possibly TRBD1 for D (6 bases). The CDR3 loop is CSVAFQDSSTYEQYF. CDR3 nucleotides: TGCAGCGTTGCATTTCAGGACAGTTCTACCTACGAGCAGTACTTC.